The clone carrying this TCR beta chain occurred a few times. Naive CD8 cells were CD45RO-negative, positively selected for CCR7, excluding terminally differentiated effector memory CD45RA+ cells. This entry comes from a study of shared clonotypes between healthy human individuals. CDR1 and CDR2 (germline): MNHEY, SVGAGI. Trimming removed 6 bases from V and 0 bases from J, with 15 bases in between. This CDR3 is 15 amino acids long. Using immunoSEQ multiplex PCR, the repertoire was profiled, and TCRdb retains in-frame clones only, with some absent. This repertoire shows fewer than 1 million clones, 90% to 98% found once; its top ten account for around 0.25%.

The sequence derives from a man aged 30 to 45 in good health. Source material: naive CD8+ T cells sorted from blood. J is TRBJ2-7 and V is TRBV6-5; the D gene could be TRBD1 or TRBD2 (5 bases each). This CDR3 is CASRTGTRSSYEQYF. The DNA for the CDR3 is TGTGCCAGCAGAACCGGGACGAGGAGCTCCTACGAGCAGTACTTC.